The 32 T cell receptor beta chains reported below all come from one sample, sequenced in a study of blood T cell repertoires in COVID-19. This table comes from immunoSEQ multiplex PCR, and its TCRdb copy is limited to in-frame clones, with some not included. This table holds 150,000 to 200,000 clones, roughly 83% found once. Sequenced input: PBMCs or T cells enriched from blood (not recorded which). All receptors come from a woman aged 60-75 years who had recovered from COVID-19.

The genes are TRBV2 and TRBJ1-3; D remains unclear. Germline CDR1 and CDR2: SNHLY and FYNNEI. The CDR3 runs 18 residues. The V end lost 5 bases, the J end lost 0 bases, and 20 bases lay between the germline ends. The CDR3 sequence is CASSFNPGSILSGNTIYF. The CDR3 coding sequence is TGTGCCAGCAGTTTCAACCCTGGGAGCATTCTCTCTGGAAACACCATATATTTT.

This clone occurred a few times. The V and J genes are TRBV28 and TRBJ1-1; no definite D call. CDR1 and CDR2 (germline): MDHEN, SYDVKM. The CDR3 has 15 residues. Trimming removed 5 bases from V and 0 bases from J, with 13 bases in between. For the CDR3, the DNA is TGTGCCAGCAGTCCCCCCGAAGCGATGAACACTGAAGCTTTCTTT. Translated: CASSPPEAMNTEAFF.

The genes are TRBV7-2 and TRBJ1-3; D unresolved. Trimming removed 8 bases at V and 1 base at J, with 9 bases between. CDR1 is SGHTA and CDR2 is FQGNSA in the germline V gene. The CDR3 spans 13 residues. The CDR3 here is CASRVGSGNTIYF. The CDR3 DNA reads TGTGCCAGCCGCGTCGGGTCTGGAAACACCATATATTTT.

The chain employs TRBV11-2 and TRBJ2-1, with 8 positions matching TRBD2. The CDR3 length is 16 residues. CDR1 and CDR2 (germline): SGHAT, FQNNGV. Trimming took 1 base from V and 3 from J; bases not matched to a gene: 5. This CDR3 reads CASSLAGGPGYNEQFF. The CDR3 nucleotides read TGTGCCAGCAGCTTAGCGGGAGGGCCCGGCTACAATGAGCAGTTCTTC. Full variable domain (outside the CDR3, taken from reference TRBV11-2 and TRBJ2-1): EAGVAQSPRYKIIEKRQSVAFWCNPISGHATLYWYQQILGQGPKLLIQFQNNGVVDDSQLPKDRFSAERLKGVDSTLKIQPAKLEDSAVYLCASSLAGGPGYNEQFFGPGTRLTVL.

The V gene is TRBV30, the J gene TRBJ1-6; the match to TRBD1 covers 7 bases. Germline CDR1 and CDR2: GTSNPN and SVGIG (reference sequence). V shed 3 bases and J 4 bases; nucleotides not matched to a gene: 3. The length of the CDR3 is 14 residues. The DNA of the CDR3 is TGTGCCTGGAGGAAGGGACAGTATAATTCACCCCTCCACTTT. Encoded protein: CAWRKGQYNSPLHF.

This chain links TRBV18 with TRBJ2-3, with 7 bases that match TRBD1. This CDR3 region has 15 residues. The V and J ends lost 1 base and 2 bases, in that order; junction bases with no gene match: 3. Germline V gene sequence: CDR1 KGHSH, CDR2 LQKENI. The CDR3 DNA is TGTGCCAGCTCACCACAAGGGGGCAACACAGATACGCAGTATTTT. Residues: CASSPQGGNTDTQYF.

V gene TRBV3-1 (or the pseudogene TRBV3-2) combines with J gene TRBJ1-3, with D tentatively TRBD1 (6 bases). This CDR3 contains 16 residues. The ends were cut back, 0 bases at V and 4 bases at J, with 13 bases in the middle. Germline CDR1 reads LGHDT; CDR2 reads YNNKEL (reference sequence). In DNA form, the CDR3 reads TGTGCCAGCAGCCAAGATGGACAGCACACCGGAAACACCATATATTTT. Encoded protein: CASSQDGQHTGNTIYF.

The rearrangement uses TRBV11-2 and TRBJ2-7; 9 bases fit TRBD1. Germline CDR1 is SGHAT and CDR2 is FQNNGV. The CDR3 is 13 residues long. Unmatched junction bases numbered 5, after V lost 5 bases and J lost 6 bases. In DNA, the CDR3 is TGTGCCAGCAGCCGGGACAGGGACGGCGAGCAGTACTTC. Amino acids: CASSRDRDGEQYF.

V is TRBV28 and J is TRBJ1-2, with 10 nucleotides matching TRBD1. V was clipped by 8 bases and J by 5 bases; unmatched bases: 2. CDR3 length: 12 amino acids. Per germline, CDR1 MDHEN and CDR2 SYDVKM. The CDR3 spells CASGQGVYGYTF. CDR3 coding DNA: TGTGCCAGCGGACAGGGGGTTTATGGCTACACCTTC.

This sequence joins TRBV5-1 and TRBJ2-3; 7 positions agree with TRBD1. The trim removed 0 bases at V and 4 bases at J, leaving 5 bases unmatched. The CDR3 totals 15 residues. Germline CDR1 reads SGHRS; CDR2 reads YFSETQ. The CDR3 nucleotides are TGCGCCAGCAGCTTGGCCCTAGGGGGCGCAGATACGCAGTATTTT. Translated, it gives CASSLALGGADTQYF.

The J gene is TRBJ1-1, the V gene TRBV28; D is unresolved. Germline V lookup: CDR1 MDHEN, CDR2 SYDVKM. The CDR3 length is 15 residues. V lost 4 bases and J lost 1, with 13 bases in between. This CDR3 reads CASSSGWTENTEAFF. In DNA form, the CDR3 reads TGTGCCAGCAGTTCGGGATGGACGGAGAACACTGAAGCTTTCTTT.

The genes are TRBV3-1 (or the pseudogene TRBV3-2) and TRBJ1-2, with no clear D. The CDR3 length is 13 residues. Germline V gene sequence: CDR1 LGHDT, CDR2 YNNKEL (reference sequence). V dropped 0 bases and J dropped 7 bases, with 9 bases sitting between them. CDR3 DNA: TGTGCCAGCAGCCAAGAGATAGGACTTGGCTACACCTTC. Protein sequence: CASSQEIGLGYTF.

The chain has TRBV30 and TRBJ1-2; 7 nucleotides line up with TRBD1. V lost 3 bases and J lost 7; bases outside the gene matches: 5. The CDR3 spans 12 residues. The germline V gene has CDR1 GTSNPN and CDR2 SVGIG (reference sequence). The CDR3 protein is CAWRDRVRGYTF. The CDR3 DNA reads as TGTGCCTGGAGAGACAGGGTCCGTGGCTACACCTTC.

This chain joins TRBV5-8 and TRBJ1-1; 8 bases match TRBD1. The CDR3 has 18 amino acids. The V gene's germline CDR1 is SGHTS and CDR2 YDEGEE. After removal of 4 bases from V and 4 bases from J, the junction contained 18 bases not matched to a gene. The chain's CDR3 is CASSNPGTGSGGSTEAFF. The CDR3 bases are TGTGCCAGCAGCAACCCGGGGACAGGTTCTGGAGGGAGCACTGAAGCTTTCTTT.

The rearrangement links TRBV29-1 to TRBJ1-2; 8 nucleotides line up with TRBD1. The J segment lost 6 bases and the V segment lost 0 bases, leaving 9 bases of the junction unmatched. Germline V gene lookup returns CDR1 SQVTM and CDR2 ANQGSEA. This CDR3 is 15 amino acids long. CDR3 sequence reads: CSVEDPLQGDNGYTF. DNA of the CDR3: TGCAGCGTTGAAGACCCTCTACAGGGGGACAATGGCTACACCTTC.

The gene calls are TRBV4-1 and TRBJ2-1, with 15 bases that match TRBD2. In germline, CDR1 is MGHRA, CDR2 YSYEKL. Trimming removed 2 bases from V and 8 bases from J; junction bases left unmatched: 7. The CDR3 spans 17 residues. The CDR3 here is CASSQRTSGRDVDEQFF. In DNA, the CDR3 is TGCGCCAGCAGCCAAAGGACTAGCGGGAGGGATGTGGATGAGCAGTTCTTC.

V and J are TRBV13 and TRBJ2-7; maybe TRBD1 (6 bases). This CDR3 is built from 17 residues. V lost 2 bases to trimming and J lost 3 bases, with 20 bases between them. Germline CDR1 PRHDT, CDR2 FYEKMQ (reference sequence). The CDR3 DNA is TGTGCCAGCAGCTTAACCGGCCACTGGACAGAATACTACGAGCAGTACTTC. This gives the protein CASSLTGHWTEYYEQYF.

This clone was recorded only once. This sequence joins TRBV5-6 and TRBJ2-6, with D maybe TRBD1 (5 bases). The V end was cut by 4 bases, the J end by 4 bases, with 15 bases between. The germline CDR1 and CDR2 sequences are SGHDT and YYEEEE. The CDR3 is 16 amino acids. CDR3 protein: CASSPIPGIGANVLTF. Here the CDR3 DNA reads TGTGCCAGCAGCCCGATTCCAGGGATCGGGGCCAACGTCCTGACTTTC.

The chain has TRBV28 and TRBJ1-2; 9 bases agree with TRBD1. The CDR3 length is 16 residues. V lost 2 bases and J lost 5; bases outside the gene matches: 9. Per the germline V gene, CDR1 is MDHEN and CDR2 is SYDVKM. DNA for the CDR3: TGTGCCAGCAGTTTAGGCCCACAGGGGGCATTTTATGGCTACACCTTC. Translated, it gives CASSLGPQGAFYGYTF.

The DNA of the CDR3 is TGTGCCTGGAGTGGCGGGAGGGCCAGGTACACCGGGGAGCTGTTTTTT. It specifies CAWSGGRARYTGELFF. The chain combines TRBV30 with TRBJ2-2; 9 bases align to TRBD2. The ends lost 1 base at V and 3 bases at J; junction bases unmatched: 6. CDR1 and CDR2 from the germline V gene are GTSNPN and SVGIG (reference sequence). This CDR3 contains 16 residues. Variable domain in full (rest from reference TRBV30 and TRBJ2-2): SQTIHQWPATLVQPVGSPLSLECTVEGTSNPNLYWYRQAAGRGLQLLFYSVGIGQISSEVPQNLSASRPQDRQFILSSKKLLLSDSGFYLCAWSGGRARYTGELFFGEGSRLTVL.

V and J are TRBV27 and TRBJ1-2, with D maybe TRBD1 (6 bases). CDR1 is MNHEY, CDR2 SMNVEV, per germline (reference sequence). V lost 3 bases and J lost 5, with 10 bases in between. CDR3 length equals 13 residues. In nucleotides, the CDR3 is TGTGCCAGCAGTTTCAGGGGATCTTATGGCTACACCTTC. Translation gives CASSFRGSYGYTF.

The rearrangement links TRBV6-1 to TRBJ2-3; D possibly corresponds to TRBD2 (6 bases). CDR1 and CDR2 (germline): MNHNS, SASEGT. Trimming shortened V by 2 bases and J by 0 bases, and 15 bases separated the two germline ends. The CDR3 covers 17 residues. The CDR3 here is CASSELRLAVSTDTQYF. The CDR3 bases are TGTGCCAGCAGTGAATTACGCTTAGCGGTTAGCACAGATACGCAGTATTTT.

This chain links TRBV19 with TRBJ2-2; 7 bases are shared with TRBD1. The CDR3 sequence is 15 residues long. The J segment lost 5 bases and the V segment lost 0 bases, leaving 3 bases of the junction unmatched. The germline gives CDR1 LNHDA, CDR2 SQIVND (reference sequence). In nucleotides, the CDR3 is TGTGCCAGTAGTATAGACGCGACAGGGACCGGGGAGCTGTTTTTT. The encoded protein is CASSIDATGTGELFF. Full variable domain (outside the CDR3, taken from reference TRBV19 and TRBJ2-2): DGGITQSPKYLFRKEGQNVTLSCEQNLNHDAMYWYRQDPGQGLRLIYYSQIVNDFQKGDIAEGYSVSREKKESFPLTVTSAQKNPTAFYLCASSIDATGTGELFFGEGSRLTVL.

V and J are TRBV12-3 or TRBV12-4 and TRBJ1-1; D possibly corresponds to TRBD1 (6 bases). V was trimmed by 6 bases and J by 8 bases, leaving 10 bases between them. The CDR3 totals 11 residues. For the CDR3, the DNA is TGTGCCAGCAGGCTTGGGACAGAAGCTTTCTTT. Its protein is CASRLGTEAFF.

The chain uses TRBV9 and TRBJ1-1; tentatively, D is TRBD1 (5 bases). This CDR3 contains 15 residues. In germline, CDR1 is SGDLS, CDR2 YYNGEE. V was clipped by 4 bases and J by 7 bases, with 20 bases between them. The CDR3: CASSPTQRDYGEAFF. Written as DNA, the CDR3 is TGTGCCAGCAGCCCCACCCAGCGGGACTATGGTGAAGCTTTCTTT.

This chain uses TRBV5-1 with TRBJ2-5; maybe TRBD1 (8 bases). This CDR3 region has 15 residues. Germline V gives CDR1 SGHRS, CDR2 YFSETQ. V was clipped by 4 bases and J by 3 bases, with 16 bases between them. CDR3 sequence reads: CASSTRTGREETQYF. The CDR3 DNA follows: TGCGCCAGCAGCACCAGGACAGGGAGGGAAGAGACCCAGTACTTC.

The CDR3 DNA follows: TGCGCCAGCAGCCAACCATTCAAGCTTGGGGGCACCTACGAGCAGTACTTC. It is translated as CASSQPFKLGGTYEQYF. The chain carries TRBV4-1 and TRBJ2-7, with a tentative D call TRBD1 (6 bases). The germline CDR1 and CDR2 sequences are MGHRA and YSYEKL. CDR3 size: 17 residues. With 2 bases removed from V and 2 bases from J, the gap between germline ends came to 19 bases.

The genes are TRBV7-8 and TRBJ1-5; 7 nucleotides agree with TRBD1. J gave up 4 bases and V 6 bases, and 6 bases lay outside the gene matches. Germline CDR1 SGHVS, CDR2 FQNEAQ. This CDR3 has 14 residues. The CDR3 reads CASRPGTENQPQHF. CDR3 nucleotide sequence: TGTGCCAGCAGACCCGGGACAGAAAATCAGCCCCAGCATTTT.

The genes are TRBV30 and TRBJ1-2; the D gene is possibly TRBD1 (5 bases). V was clipped by 4 bases and J by 7 bases, with 19 bases between them. CDR1 and CDR2 (germline): GTSNPN, SVGIG (reference sequence). The CDR3 length is 14 residues. In nucleotides, the CDR3 is TGTGCCTGGAACCCCCTTCCAGGGCGGCGTGGCTACACCTTC. Translated: CAWNPLPGRRGYTF.

This chain uses TRBV3-1 (or the pseudogene TRBV3-2) with TRBJ1-1, with D perhaps matching TRBD1 (5 bases). This CDR3 region has 14 residues. Germline lookup yields CDR1 LGHDT and CDR2 YNNKEL (reference sequence). V dropped 3 bases and J dropped 0 bases, with 8 bases sitting between them. The DNA of the CDR3 is TGTGCCAGCAGCCAGGGGACTGTGAACACTGAAGCTTTCTTT. Translating gives CASSQGTVNTEAFF.

The V gene is TRBV5-1, the J gene TRBJ2-7; 9 positions match TRBD1. This CDR3 comprises 15 residues. V trimming: 1 base; J trimming: 6 bases; junction bases outside the gene matches: 8. Looked up from germline, CDR1 is SGHRS and CDR2 is YFSETQ. The CDR3 nucleotides are TGCGCCAGCAGCTTGCAAACAGGGGGACAGGGCGAGCAGTACTTC. The encoded protein is CASSLQTGGQGEQYF.

The CDR3 DNA reads as TGCGCCAGCACGGGACTTCGACAAGAGACCCAGTACTTC. Amino acid sequence: CASTGLRQETQYF. J is TRBJ2-5 and V is TRBV5-1; possibly TRBD2 for D (6 bases). This CDR3 has 13 residues. V was pared by 6 bases and J by 2 bases, with 11 bases between. The V gene's germline CDR1 is SGHRS and CDR2 YFSETQ.